The 27 T cell receptor beta chains given below trace back to one sample, sequenced in a study of molecular identifiers for immune sequencing clone quantification. TCRdb ran MiXCR on the PCR reads and lists one entry per CDR3 protein. This sample carries a few hundred thousand distinct CDR3 sequences, 24% of them seen once, and the ten largest clones take 0.74%. Sequencing was performed on naive CD8+ T cells from blood, with Jurkat cell RNA spiked in. Documented subset: FACS-sorted CD8+CD4-CCR7+CD45RA+ naive T cells. The receptors shown here come from a human donor in good health. Some libraries in this study had Jurkat cell RNA spiked in.

V and J are TRBV20-1 and TRBJ2-3; perhaps TRBD2 as D (5 bases). Germline CDR1 reads DFQATT; CDR2 reads SNEGSKA (reference sequence). This CDR3 region has 11 residues. V was pared by 6 bases and J by 11 bases, with 15 bases between. The CDR3 coding sequence is TGCAGTGCCATGAGCGGAGGCGGGCAGTATTTT. Translating it yields CSAMSGGGQYF.

Regarding this clonotype: Just one base apart from a much larger clone, this may be a read error. The chain links TRBV4-1 to TRBJ1-1, with D tentatively TRBD1 (6 bases). Germline assignment: CDR1 MGHRA and CDR2 YSYEKL. The CDR3 has 15 residues. The CDR3 protein is CASSQDRTANTGAFF. In DNA, the CDR3 is TGCGCCAGCAGCCAAGACCGGACAGCGAACACTGGAGCTTTCTTT.

This clonotype appeared many times. The chain is built from TRBV14 and TRBJ1-4; D possibly corresponds to TRBD1 (6 bases). V lost 4 bases and J lost 7, with 13 bases in between. Germline CDR1 is SGHDN and CDR2 is FVKESK. CDR3 length: 14 amino acids. The DNA of the CDR3 is TGTGCCAGCAGCCCACATGGGGGCGGTGAAAAACTGTTTTTT. This sequence encodes CASSPHGGGEKLFF.

This chain joins TRBV28 and TRBJ2-7, with 8 bases matching TRBD1. The CDR3 runs to 15 residues. With V trimmed by 6 bases and J by 3 bases, 10 bases remained unmatched. The V gene's germline CDR1 is MDHEN and CDR2 SYDVKM. The CDR3: CASSHRQGRIYEQYF. As DNA, the CDR3 is TGTGCCAGCAGCCACAGACAGGGGAGAATCTACGAGCAGTACTTC.

This clonotype has a count of ten or more. V usage is TRBV30 and J usage is TRBJ1-3; D gene ambiguous. V lost 0 bases and J 3 bases, leaving 12 bases between the germline ends. Germline loops: CDR1 GTSNPN, CDR2 SVGIG (reference sequence). The CDR3 covers 15 residues. The CDR3 DNA sequence: TGTGCCTGGAGTGTTGGGAACAGCTATGGAAACACCATATATTTT. Its translation: CAWSVGNSYGNTIYF.

Points on this clonotype: One base away lies a much larger clone, so this may be a sequencing read error. This chain connects TRBV11-2 to TRBJ2-3; D may match TRBD1 or TRBD2 (5 bases each). This CDR3 spans 12 amino acids. Germline CDR1 is SGHAT and CDR2 is FQNNGV. The CDR3 DNA follows: TGTGCCACCAGCTGGGGACCAGATACGCAGTATTTT. It yields the protein CATSWGPDTQYF.

This clonotype was found a few times. The V gene is TRBV4-3, the J gene TRBJ2-7; the D gene is possibly TRBD1 (5 bases). The CDR3 is 15 residues long. Germline CDR1 is LGHNA and CDR2 is YSLEER. V was pared by 1 base and J by 3 bases, with 13 bases between. CDR3 sequence (DNA): TGCGCCAGCAGCCAAGGTGCAGGGCTGGGCTACGAGCAGTACTTC. This encodes CASSQGAGLGYEQYF.

Worth noting for this clonotype: A far larger clone is off by one base, so a read error is likely. The gene calls are TRBV29-1 and TRBJ2-3, with D perhaps matching TRBD1 (6 bases). This CDR3 has 10 residues. CDR1 and CDR2 from the germline V gene are SQVTM and ANQGSEA. The CDR3 loop is CSVGADTQSF. The CDR3 bases are TGCAGCGTGGGGGCAGATACGCAGTCTTTT.

V and J are TRBV2 and TRBJ2-5; D assignment may be TRBD1 or TRBD2 (5 bases each). The CDR3 extends over 13 amino acids. CDR1 and CDR2 from the germline V gene are SNHLY and FYNNEI. Trimming removed 3 bases at V and 11 bases at J, with 16 bases between. CDR3 sequence: CASSDGAYDEQYF. DNA for the CDR3: TGTGCCAGCAGTGACGGGGCCTACGATGAGCAGTACTTC.

The chain uses TRBV4-3 and TRBJ2-7, with 9 bases fitting TRBD1. There are 17 residues in the CDR3. The germline V gene has CDR1 LGHNA and CDR2 YSLEER. V dropped 4 bases and J dropped 7; count of bases not matched to a gene: 17. CDR3 protein: CASSPSRTATGGGEQYF. As DNA, the CDR3 is TGCGCCAGCAGCCCTTCCCGAACGGCCACAGGGGGCGGGGAGCAGTACTTC.

The chain is built from TRBV27 and TRBJ1-5; D is unresolved. The ends were cut back, 2 bases at V and 5 bases at J, with 16 bases in the middle. The V gene's germline CDR1 is MNHEY and CDR2 SMNVEV (reference sequence). The CDR3 has 16 residues. CDR3 in DNA: TGTGCCAGCAGTTTAACCGCAGAGGGAAGATATCAGCCCCAGCATTTT. It encodes CASSLTAEGRYQPQHF.

V and J are TRBV6-5 and TRBJ2-7, with 8 bases aligning to TRBD2. Germline V gene data show CDR1 as MNHEY and CDR2 as SVGAGI. This CDR3 comprises 15 residues. CDR3 sequence reads: CPPRHGGGGHYEQYF. The CDR3 DNA sequence: TGTCCCCCCCGCCACGGGGGGGGGGGCCACTACGAGCAGTACTTC.

The table lists this clonotype with a count of one. Mismatch with germline at one junction end may stem from a read error. DNA of the CDR3: TGTGCCGGCAGCTTAGCGTCTAGCGGGAGTATTCAGTACTTC. It translates to CAGSLASSGSIQYF. The J gene is TRBJ2-4, the V gene TRBV7-9; 10 bases match TRBD2. This CDR3 comprises 14 residues. CDR1 is SEHNR, CDR2 FQNEAQ, per germline (reference sequence).

A note on this clonotype: A much larger clone lies a single base off, so this may be a read error. Since the CDR3 does not end with the conserved phenylalanine or tryptophan, this likely comes from a read error. The chain employs TRBV7-9 and TRBJ2-3, with 8 bases that match TRBD2. CDR1 is SEHNR and CDR2 is FQNEAQ in the germline V gene (reference sequence). The length of the CDR3 is 15 residues. Trimming took 7 bases from V and 1 from J; bases not matched to a gene: 7. This CDR3 reads CASIESGGRTDTQYS. DNA for the CDR3: TGTGCCAGCATCGAGAGCGGGGGCCGCACAGATACGCAGTATTCT.

This clonotype was found a few times. V is TRBV4-1 and J is TRBJ1-4, with no clear D. V gave up 3 bases and J gave up 8 bases, with 13 bases separating them. CDR3 length: 14 amino acids. Germline CDR1 reads MGHRA; CDR2 reads YSYEKL. The CDR3 DNA sequence: TGCGCCAGCAGCCAGTGGGTGGGTGAGGAAAAACTGTTTTTT. It translates to CASSQWVGEEKLFF.

The chain couples TRBV7-6 to TRBJ2-3; 12 bases are a match to TRBD2. The CDR3 contains 16 residues. V gave up 1 base and J gave up 4 bases; unmatched junction bases: 3. The V gene's germline CDR1 is SGHVS and CDR2 FNYEAQ. The chain's CDR3 is CASSLGLAGEPDTQYF. The CDR3, as DNA: TGTGCCAGCAGCTTAGGACTAGCGGGAGAACCAGATACGCAGTATTTT.

This clonotype has at least ten counts. This sequence joins TRBV10-3 and TRBJ2-7; D might be TRBD1 (5 bases). The V end lost 2 bases, the J end lost 1 base, and 9 bases lay between the germline ends. The CDR3 spans 14 residues. CDR1 ENHRY and CDR2 SYGVKD come from the germline V gene. DNA for the CDR3: TGTGCCATCAGTGAGGGGGCCCGGTCCTACGAGCAGTACTTC. It encodes CAISEGARSYEQYF.

As regards this clonotype: This may come from a read error, since a much larger clone is one base off. The conserved phenylalanine or tryptophan normally closing the CDR3 is absent here, so this likely arose from a read error. The chain recombines TRBV7-9 with TRBJ1-1, with D possibly being TRBD1 (5 bases). CDR3 length: 12 residues. From germline, CDR1 is SEHNR and CDR2 FQNEAQ (reference sequence). Between the trimmed V and J ends, which lost 5 bases and 7 bases, there was a span of 11 bases. The chain's CDR3 is CASSRGAGEAFS. The CDR3, as DNA: TGTGCCAGCAGCCGGGGCGCCGGTGAAGCTTTCTCT.

The sample holds a few counts of this clonotype. The J gene is TRBJ2-3, the V gene TRBV9; perhaps TRBD2 as D (7 bases). CDR3 size: 16 residues. Between the trimmed V and J ends, which lost 4 bases and 0 bases, there was a span of 15 bases. The V gene's germline CDR1 is SGDLS and CDR2 YYNGEE. CDR3 coding DNA: TGTGCCAGCAGCCTGGAAGGGGGGGCTAGCACAGATACGCAGTATTTT. As protein: CASSLEGGASTDTQYF. Full variable domain (outside the CDR3, taken from reference TRBV9 and TRBJ2-3): DSGVTQTPKHLITATGQRVTLRCSPRSGDLSVYWYQQSLDQGLQFLIQYYNGEERAKGNILERFSAQQFPDLHSELNLSSLELGDSALYFCASSLEGGASTDTQYFGPGTRLTVL.

There are many counts of this clonotype. The chain recombines TRBV12-3 or TRBV12-4 with TRBJ1-5; TRBD1 agrees at 8 bases. The CDR3 is made up of 15 amino acids. J was trimmed by 2 bases and V by 6 bases; bases with no gene match: 6. The CDR3, as DNA: TGTGCCAGCAGCCAAATGACAGGGGGCAATCAGCCCCAGCATTTT. The encoded protein is CASSQMTGGNQPQHF.

This clonotype was seen a few times. The chain recombines TRBV20-1 with TRBJ2-7, with a tentative D call TRBD2 (6 bases). The germline CDR1 and CDR2 sequences are DFQATT and SNEGSKA (reference sequence). The CDR3 covers 13 residues. Trimming removed 0 bases from V and 5 bases from J, with 11 bases in between. CDR3 residues: CSARDWGGDEQYF. The CDR3 DNA reads TGCAGTGCTAGAGATTGGGGCGGGGACGAGCAGTACTTC.

The V and J genes are TRBV7-9 and TRBJ2-7; D might be TRBD2 (5 bases). CDR1 and CDR2 from the germline V gene are SEHNR and FQNEAQ (reference sequence). Trimming took 0 bases from V and 5 from J, leaving 14 bases between them. This CDR3 contains 15 residues. The CDR3 nucleotides read TGTGCCAGCAGCTTAGCGATAGCGAGTTCCGACGAGCAGTACTTC. Translating it yields CASSLAIASSDEQYF. Variable domain in full (rest from reference TRBV7-9 and TRBJ2-7): DTGVSQNPRHKITKRGQNVTFRCDPISEHNRLYWYRQTLGQGPEFLTYFQNEAQLEKSRLLSDRFSAERPKGSFSTLEIQRTEQGDSAMYLCASSLAIASSDEQYFGPGTRLTVT.

With regard to this clonotype: One end of the junction varies from germline; a read error may be responsible. The chain couples TRBV5-1 to TRBJ2-1; 7 nucleotides match TRBD1. CDR1 SGHRS and CDR2 YFSETQ come from the germline V gene. This CDR3 spans 15 amino acids. Here the CDR3 DNA reads TGCGCCAGCAGCTTGAGAACAGGGGTGTACAAGGAGCAGATCTTC. It specifies CASSLRTGVYKEQIF.

This clonotype was seen a few times. The J gene is TRBJ2-7, the V gene TRBV12-3 or TRBV12-4; D not resolved. CDR3 size: 15 residues. With 6 bases removed from V and 7 bases from J, the gap between germline ends came to 22 bases. The CDR3 protein is CASRNEQEGWREQYF. The CDR3 DNA reads TGTGCCAGCAGAAATGAGCAAGAAGGCTGGCGAGAGCAGTACTTC.

The rearrangement links TRBV24-1 to TRBJ2-3; possibly TRBD2 for D (5 bases). The ends were cut back, 4 bases at V and 1 base at J, with 20 bases in the middle. From germline, CDR1 is KGHDR and CDR2 SFDVKD. The CDR3 length is 18 residues. CDR3 protein: CATSDPDGPRTRTDTQYF. The CDR3 coding sequence is TGTGCCACCAGTGACCCCGACGGGCCCAGGACTCGCACAGATACGCAGTATTTT.

Concerning this clonotype itself: This sequence may be a read error, since a much larger clone differs from it by one base. The rearrangement joins TRBV29-1 to TRBJ1-2; TRBD1 matches 9 bases. The CDR3 totals 16 residues. Germline V lookup: CDR1 SQVTM, CDR2 ANQGSEA. The V gene end was trimmed by 3 bases and the J gene end by 5 bases; junction bases not matched to a gene: 13. CDR3 DNA: TGCAGCGTTGAGATGGGCACCGGGACAGGGTGGTATGGCTACACCTTC. This translates into CSVEMGTGTGWYGYTF.

With regard to this clonotype: Possible read error: a much larger clone is one base away. The chain employs TRBV6-6 and TRBJ2-2; the match to TRBD1 covers 9 bases. The V segment lost 9 bases and the J segment 4 bases; nucleotides outside the gene matches: 6. The CDR3 has 14 amino acids. Germline loops: CDR1 MNHNY, CDR2 SVGAGI (reference sequence). The CDR3 bases are TGTGCCAGTTACAGGGGGCGCGCCACCGGGGAGCTGTTTTTT. It codes for CASYRGRATGELFF.